This T cell receptor (beta chain) was recorded in a study of blood T cell repertoires in COVID-19. Looking at the study overall: PBMCs, B-cell-depleted T cells, or T cells provided the cDNA or gDNA that made up the material.

In the original analysis: Scientists estimated how many nucleated cells there were by amplifying reference gene primers. TCRdb's table, derived via immunoSEQ multiplex PCR, lists solely in-frame clones and lacks some. D and trimming come from the DNA, and the V and J calls and clone size come from that table. The repertoire includes a few hundred thousand clones, more than 85% of them detected once, and roughly 5% sits in the top ten. Enrolment of Seattle patients took place during active infection, and they were followed longitudinally. The origin of this receptor is a woman aged 60-70 years with COVID-19, enrolled during active disease. The sample was peripheral blood.

The CDR3 nucleotides are TGTGCCAGCAGCTTAGCGGGAGCCAAAGGGGATACGCAGTATTTT. This codes for CASSLAGAKGDTQYF. This chain links TRBV7-9 with TRBJ2-3, with D possibly matching TRBD2 (5 bases). Germline CDR1 is SEHNR and CDR2 is FQNEAQ (reference sequence). V lost 0 bases, J lost 6 bases, and 13 bases lay in between. CDR3 length: 15 residues. Variable domain in full (rest from reference TRBV7-9 and TRBJ2-3): DTGVSQNPRHKITKRGQNVTFRCDPISEHNRLYWYRQTLGQGPEFLTYFQNEAQLEKSRLLSDRFSAERPKGSFSTLEIQRTEQGDSAMYLCASSLAGAKGDTQYFGPGTRLTVL.